Below are 17 T cell receptor beta chains sequenced from a single sample in a study of blood T cell repertoires in COVID-19. Libraries were prepared by immunoSEQ multiplex PCR; TCRdb keeps only in-frame clonotypes and omits some of them. The sample carries 300,000 or so clones, roughly 90% recorded once. The sequenced sample was peripheral blood. The receptor set was obtained from a woman between 25 and 40 years old with COVID-19, enrolled during active disease.

V is TRBV7-2 and J is TRBJ1-2; possible D gene TRBD1, 5 bases. Germline loops: CDR1 SGHTA, CDR2 FQGNSA. The CDR3 runs 12 residues. Trimming removed 7 bases at V and 4 bases at J, with 10 bases between. The CDR3 reads CASTLDSYGYTF. In DNA, the CDR3 is TGTGCCAGCACCCTAGACAGCTATGGCTACACCTTC.

Comment on this clone: The sample contains more than one DNA sequence encoding this CDR3. This rearrangement joins TRBV5-6 to TRBJ2-2, with 7 bases lining up with TRBD1. J was trimmed by 1 base and V by 0 bases; bases with no gene match: 3. CDR3 size: 16 residues. The germline gives CDR1 SGHDT, CDR2 YYEEEE. CDR3 sequence (DNA): TGTGCCAGCAGCTTGGACAGGGGATTGAACACCGGGGAGCTGTTTTTT. Translating it yields CASSLDRGLNTGELFF. Full variable domain (remainder filled in from reference TRBV5-6 and TRBJ2-2): DAGVTQSPTHLIKTRGQQVTLRCSPKSGHDTVSWYQQALGQGPQFIFQYYEEEERQRGNFPDRFSGHQFPNYSSELNVNALLLGDSALYLCASSLDRGLNTGELFFGEGSRLTVL.

This chain links TRBV19 with TRBJ2-2; 8 nucleotides match TRBD1. J was trimmed by 3 bases and V by 6 bases; bases with no gene match: 3. The CDR3 is made up of 14 amino acids. The germline gives CDR1 LNHDA, CDR2 SQIVND (reference sequence). This CDR3 reads CASSGQGDTGELFF. The CDR3 DNA reads as TGTGCCAGTAGCGGACAGGGAGACACCGGGGAGCTGTTTTTT.

The rearrangement joins TRBV19 to TRBJ2-1, with 8 bases matching TRBD1. J was trimmed by 4 bases and V by 5 bases; bases with no gene match: 7. The germline V gene encodes CDR1 LNHDA and CDR2 SQIVND (reference sequence). The CDR3 is made up of 15 amino acids. The CDR3 here is CASSDGQGEYNEQFF. The CDR3 DNA reads TGTGCCAGTAGTGACGGACAGGGAGAGTACAATGAGCAGTTCTTC.

J is TRBJ2-5 and V is TRBV3-1 (or the pseudogene TRBV3-2); 12 positions match TRBD2. The CDR3 is 17 residues long. CDR1 is LGHDT, CDR2 YNNKEL, per germline (reference sequence). V shed 4 bases and J 4 bases; nucleotides not matched to a gene: 10. CDR3 loop: CASSRRRGTSGPETQYF. Here the CDR3 DNA reads TGTGCCAGCAGCCGTCGCCGTGGGACTAGCGGGCCAGAGACCCAGTACTTC.

This clone was picked up a small number of times. V and J are TRBV9 and TRBJ2-1; 7 nucleotides line up with TRBD2. J lost 3 bases, V lost 10 bases, and 10 bases had no gene match. The germline V gene encodes CDR1 SGDLS and CDR2 YYNGEE. The CDR3 runs to 14 residues. The CDR3, as DNA: TGTGCCCGATGTAGGCTAGCGGACTACAATGAGCAGTTCTTC. The encoded protein is CARCRLADYNEQFF.

This clone has only one observation. CDR3 sequence (DNA): TGTGCCAGCAGTTCGACAGGGGGCGAACAGCCCCAGCATTTT. Its translation is CASSSTGGEQPQHF. The rearrangement joins TRBV6-5 to TRBJ1-5; 10 bases agree with TRBD1. The CDR3 is made up of 14 amino acids. CDR1 MNHEY and CDR2 SVGAGI come from the germline V gene. Losses at the gene ends were 4 bases for V and 7 bases for J; bases not matched to a gene: 4.

V and J are TRBV18 and TRBJ1-2, with 8 nucleotides matching TRBD1. V was pared by 4 bases and J by 8 bases, with 12 bases of the junction left unmatched. The CDR3 length is 15 residues. CDR1 is KGHSH and CDR2 is LQKENI in the germline V gene. CDR3 nucleotide sequence: TGTGCCAGCTCACTTGATGGACAGGGATGGTTGGGCTACACCTTC. This translates into CASSLDGQGWLGYTF. The variable domain in full, with the rest retrieved from reference TRBV18 and TRBJ1-2, is NAGVMQNPRHLVRRRGQEARLRCSPMKGHSHVYWYRQLPEEGLKFMVYLQKENIIDESGMPKERFSAEFPKEGPSILRIQQVVRGDSAAYFCASSLDGQGWLGYTFGSGTRLTVV.

V is TRBV5-1 and J is TRBJ2-1, with 9 nucleotides matching TRBD1. CDR3 size: 16 residues. CDR1 SGHRS and CDR2 YFSETQ come from the germline V gene. After removal of 3 bases from V and 7 bases from J, the junction contained 11 bases not matched to a gene. CDR3 region: CASSWTGVGSFNEQFF. The CDR3 DNA is TGCGCCAGCAGCTGGACAGGGGTAGGAAGTTTTAATGAGCAGTTCTTC.

The rearrangement joins TRBV7-9 to TRBJ2-5, with 10 bases lining up with TRBD1. The V gene end was trimmed by 4 bases and the J gene end by 5 bases; junction bases not matched to a gene: 4. The CDR3 extends over 14 amino acids. Germline CDR1 is SEHNR and CDR2 is FQNEAQ (reference sequence). CDR3 in DNA: TGTGCCAGCAGCTCGAGACAGGGGGCCGAGACCCAGTACTTC. Its protein product is CASSSRQGAETQYF.

The V gene is TRBV6-5, the J gene TRBJ2-2; no firm D call. This CDR3 has 15 residues. Germline assignment: CDR1 MNHEY and CDR2 SVGAGI. V gave up 5 bases and J gave up 6 bases, with 16 bases separating them. The DNA for the CDR3 is TGTGCCAGCAGTACCCTGAGCACCCTGGCCGGGGAGCTGTTTTTT. It translates to CASSTLSTLAGELFF.

The chain uses TRBV6-5 and TRBJ1-1, with D unresolved. Germline V gene data show CDR1 as MNHEY and CDR2 as SVGAGI. Trimming shortened V by 7 bases and J by 3 bases, and 15 bases separated the two germline ends. The CDR3 loop spans 14 amino acids. The CDR3: CASKTPSRDTEAFF. CDR3 sequence (DNA): TGTGCCAGCAAAACTCCCTCTCGGGACACTGAAGCTTTCTTT.

The chain carries TRBV30 and TRBJ2-1, with D perhaps matching TRBD1 (6 bases). Trimming took 4 bases from V and 6 from J, leaving 25 bases between them. The CDR3 consists of 17 residues. Germline values: CDR1 GTSNPN, CDR2 SVGIG (reference sequence). In DNA form, the CDR3 reads TGTGCCTGGACCTACCTGAAAGCAGGGGTGGCCTTCAATGAGCAGTTCTTC. This encodes CAWTYLKAGVAFNEQFF.

About this clone itself: The same CDR3 is also encoded by other DNA sequences in this sample. V is TRBV5-1 and J is TRBJ2-7; D gene unclear. Trimming stripped 0 bases from V and 0 bases from J, with 10 bases between. Germline values: CDR1 SGHRS, CDR2 YFSETQ. This CDR3 has 15 amino acids. CDR3 amino acids: CASSLEAGSSYEQYF. In DNA form, the CDR3 reads TGCGCCAGCAGCTTGGAGGCAGGTAGCTCCTACGAGCAGTACTTC.

V gene TRBV27 combines with J gene TRBJ2-3, with D perhaps TRBD2 (5 bases). Germline V gene sequence: CDR1 MNHEY, CDR2 SMNVEV (reference sequence). CDR3 length: 19 residues. Between the trimmed V and J ends, which lost 2 bases and 2 bases, there was a span of 23 bases. The chain's CDR3 is CASSLTIYASRLSTDTQYF. The CDR3 coding sequence is TGTGCCAGCAGTTTAACGATCTATGCTAGCAGACTTTCCACAGATACGCAGTATTTT.

This chain uses TRBV13 with TRBJ1-1; 7 bases line up with TRBD1. Germline CDR1 reads PRHDT; CDR2 reads FYEKMQ (reference sequence). V gave up 6 bases and J gave up 1 base; unmatched junction bases: 8. The CDR3 spans 15 residues. Here the CDR3 DNA reads TGTGCCAGCAGTTCCCCAGGGGGGACGAACACTGAAGCTTTCTTT. Translation: CASSSPGGTNTEAFF.

The genes are TRBV19 and TRBJ1-4, with unresolved D. Trimming pared 3 bases from V and 8 bases from J, leaving 10 bases between. Germline V gene data show CDR1 as LNHDA and CDR2 as SQIVND (reference sequence). The CDR3 has 13 residues. The CDR3 here is CASSINRGEKLFF. For the CDR3, the DNA is TGTGCCAGTAGTATCAACAGAGGGGAAAAACTGTTTTTT.